The 2 T cell receptor beta chains below were found in one sample sequenced in a study of T-cell memory formation after mild COVID-19. A single record per CDR3 protein comes from TCRdb applying MiXCR to the 5' RACE reads. Counted here are hundreds of thousands of distinct CDR3 sequences, 20% occurring once; the ten biggest clones make up roughly 8.4%. The material sequenced was PBMCs or a T cell subset sorted from them (not recorded which). These receptors all come from an adult woman who had mild COVID-19 (a few samples of this study predate the infection). Cell type and time point are not known.

V and J are TRBV7-3 and TRBJ1-1; D call uncertain. Germline CDR1 reads SGHTA; CDR2 reads FQGTGA. The germline V and J ends were trimmed by 1 base and 3 bases, with 9 bases remaining between them. The CDR3 has 14 amino acids. This chain's CDR3 is CASSLSRSDTEAFF. DNA for the CDR3: TGTGCCAGCAGCTTAAGTCGATCAGACACTGAAGCTTTCTTT.

This clonotype was found a few times. This sequence joins TRBV7-6 and TRBJ2-5; TRBD1 might be the D (6 bases). V gave up 1 base and J gave up 7 bases, with 10 bases separating them. The germline V gene has CDR1 SGHVS and CDR2 FNYEAQ. The CDR3 has 13 residues. CDR3 sequence: CASSLEGDVTQYF. DNA of the CDR3: TGTGCCAGCAGCTTAGAGGGGGACGTGACCCAGTACTTC.